Described below is a single TCR beta chain sequence and its context. The antigen is unknown. Antigen-specific CD4+ T cells expanded by the ViraFEST assay with viral peptide pools were then sequenced. When roughly eleven days of culture had elapsed, CD4+ T cells were isolated. The participants, recipients of two vaccine doses, got either BNT162b2 or mRNA-1273. Every well housed two million PBMC, which grew in culture alongside around 11 IU/ml IL-2 and 10 ug/ml peptides. Sequenced by immunoSEQ multiplex PCR; TCRdb stores in-frame clones only, minus some. This sample yields around 32,000 clones, of which 72% are seen a single time; approximately 12% belongs to the top ten. This record belongs to a study of vaccination effects on CD4 cells after COVID-19. Study summary: Samples that were drawn after vaccination came a median of 72 days after the second dose.

Study-level results: In the late period after vaccination, infection- and vaccine-induced clones contracted markedly.

CDR1 GTSNPN and CDR2 SVGIG come from the germline V gene (reference sequence). The CDR3 spans 14 residues. The V and J ends lost 0 bases and 3 bases respectively, with 11 bases between them. This TCR was sampled from a human donor who received a COVID-19 vaccine. This rearrangement joins TRBV30 to TRBJ2-5, with a tentative D call TRBD1 (6 bases). The sequences come from CD4+ T cells from PBMCs cultured with HCoV-229E spike peptides, collected after COVID-19 vaccination. The CDR3, as DNA: TGTGCCTGGAGTGTACAGCCAGGGGAAGAGACCCAGTACTTC. As protein: CAWSVQPGEETQYF.